This T cell receptor (beta chain) was observed in a study of blood T cells in healthy people across ages. Study-wide points: More naive CD4+ cells and higher diversity were found in long-lived than in aged donors.

Through a sample-barcoded 5' primer and a J-beta primer mix, a second PCR was run for 7 to 11 cycles. TCRdb independently ran MiXCR on the 5' RACE reads; one entry per CDR3 protein. Here the sample spans more than 600,000 distinct CDR3 sequences, 25% being singletons. The length of the CDR3 is 14 residues. Per germline, CDR1 DFQATT and CDR2 SNEGSKA (reference sequence). As to this clonotype: The target antigen is unknown. One end of the junction fails to match germline, which may point to a read error.

The same specimen was also included in a second study, on T cells of mothers and their children. From that study: Each donor was one of three healthy Caucasian mothers or one of their six children.

The sample consisted of blood. The TCR originated in a boy younger than 18 in good health. The V and J genes are TRBV20-1 and TRBJ1-2; a weak D match, TRBD1 (5 bases). The CDR3 DNA follows: TGCAGTGCGAGAGGGACGGCCGAGGGCTATGGCTACACCTTC. The encoded protein is CSARGTAEGYGYTF.